This T cell receptor beta chain was found in a study of T cells expressing NK-cell markers. Study summary: Just one sequenced donor of eight was HCMV-seronegative, while seven were seropositive.

To note about this clonotype: Its antigen remains unknown.

UMI-tagged 5'RACE template switching yielded the TCR beta cDNA. TCRdb re-analyzed the 5' RACE reads; it lists each CDR3 protein once, without DNA. The sample totals over 200,000 distinct CDR3 sequences. The CDR3 loop spans 16 amino acids. Germline CDR1 reads DFQATT; CDR2 reads SNEGSKA (reference sequence). Study-wide findings and caveats: Once again these clonotypes came out on top in the CD3+CD56-NKG2C+ fraction of a few donors.

This rearrangement joins TRBV20-1 to TRBJ2-3; TCRdb's assignment of TRBD1 cannot be checked, as there is no DNA. This receptor was taken from a man younger than 35 in good health. The specimen sequenced was blood T cells: a sorted CD56 or NKG2C T cell subset, CD4+ or CD8+ T cells, or bulk PBMC T cells (not recorded which). The CDR3 sequence: CSARDPLGRDVDTQYF.